A selection of T cell receptor beta chains follows, all from one sample in a study of a mutant IDH1 vaccine in newly diagnosed glioma. These TCRs' antigens remain unknown. The repertoire was sequenced with immunoSEQ multiplex PCR; TCRdb's copy has only in-frame clones and lacks some. The sample comprises roughly 120,000 clones, approximately 87% of which are singletons, and 0.55% to 0.7% rests with the top ten. Sequenced here: PBMCs, sampled from a glioma patient whose treatment included an IDH1 peptide vaccine. All receptors come from a woman in her fifties or sixties with glioma. CDR3s include the opening cysteine and the closing phenylalanine or tryptophan. The order of the fields is J gene, V gene, CDR3 protein.

TRBJ2-7,TRBV19,CASSISFDRVAYEQYF
TRBJ2-5,TRBV5-1,CASSLVTQETQYF
TRBJ1-1,TRBV6-6,CASRGQPNTEAFF
TRBJ1-6,TRBV30,CAFEGLGNSPLHF
TRBJ2-1,TRBV30,CAWSDGLANNEQFF
TRBJ2-3,TRBV29-1,CSGGLRGADTQYF
TRBJ2-5,TRBV5-4,CASSSVAGELETQYF
TRBJ2-4,TRBV13,CASSLRRSSGEGNIQYF
TRBJ2-1,TRBV5-6,CASSLPGAGAYNEQFF
TRBJ2-1,TRBV10-3,CAISPGAGGPYIEQFF
TRBJ2-1,TRBV11-2,CASSLARGTGPGEQFF
TRBJ2-1,TRBV19,CASSPTGVEQFF
TRBJ1-2,TRBV28,CASSGTAYGYTF
TRBJ2-3,TRBV6-6,CASSPPGGADTQYF
TRBJ1-1,TRBV23-1,CASSQLVNTEAFF
TRBJ1-2,TRBV27,CASSPRDRGRSGYTF
TRBJ1-2,TRBV27,CASSSRRIDGYTF
TRBJ2-3,TRBV6-4,CASSDSAHFTDTQYF
TRBJ1-3,TRBV5-1,CASRVTGETGNTIYF
TRBJ1-1,TRBV19,CASNRPGQGVRNTEAFF
TRBJ1-2,TRBV28,CASRQQGERYTF
TRBJ2-7,TRBV11-1,CASSLGTGGTHSEQYF
TRBJ1-2,TRBV6-1,CASRFDEGLYGYTF
TRBJ2-3,TRBV2,CASSAATSTDTQYF
TRBJ2-1,TRBV10-2,CASLAGKRQFF
TRBJ1-5,TRBV19,CASSIQGDQPQHF
TRBJ1-1,TRBV10-2,CASSDPAGVNTEAFF
TRBJ1-1,TRBV29-1,CSVGWQGFMNTEAFF
TRBJ2-7,TRBV7-8,CASSSWTRAYEQYF
TRBJ1-4,TRBV27,CASSSRPPGTFNEKLFF
TRBJ2-1,TRBV7-9,CASSLGLAAPRQFF
TRBJ2-3,TRBV10-1,CASSNADTRDTQYF
TRBJ2-1,TRBV11-2,CASSTRISGSIFNEQFF
TRBJ1-1,TRBV10-3,CAISLVTGGLGTEAFF
TRBJ2-1,TRBV9,CASSVGSSLTSGRYNEQFF
TRBJ1-5,TRBV10-3,CAISESYLGSNQPQHF
TRBJ2-1,TRBV5-1,CASSLAYEQFF
TRBJ2-1,TRBV9,CASSARTNNEQFF
TRBJ1-2,TRBV2,CASKAGSDYGYTF
TRBJ2-7,TRBV19,CASSFSLGSYEQYF
TRBJ1-2,TRBV19,CASSIRGGDGYTF
TRBJ1-1,TRBV5-1,CASSLLGRPSRSVRGTATEAFF
TRBJ2-7,TRBV10-1,CASSPGFGSYEQYF
TRBJ2-3,TRBV4-1,CASSQGTSGRVTDTQYF
TRBJ2-1,TRBV27,CASSSYRVFGGNEQFF
TRBJ1-1,TRBV27,CASSSGQVSEAFF
TRBJ2-7,TRBV18,CASSPPGGDEQYF
TRBJ1-1,TRBV30,CAWNTGTLSEAFF
NA,TRBV10-3,CAISDYPGTDQSEQYF
TRBJ2-2,TRBV5-1,CASSFEGRGAGELFF
TRBJ1-1,TRBV5-1,CASSLDQGWNTEAFF
TRBJ1-3,TRBV6-1,CASSEVQSTTGNTIYF
TRBJ2-7,TRBV28,CASTLTGPTYEQYF
TRBJ2-6,TRBV7-9,CASSPGLALFSGANVLTF
TRBJ2-7,TRBV18,CASSSPATYEQYF
TRBJ1-2,TRBV18,CASSPGDNYGYTF
TRBJ1-2,TRBV7-2,CASSLASGGPYGYTF
TRBJ1-6,TRBV20-1,CSGRDRSPLHF
TRBJ1-4,TRBV28,CASSPNPSNEKLFF
TRBJ2-7,TRBV6-5,CASRLTGTGSYEQYF